What follows describes a single T cell receptor beta chain. This sample is drawn from a study of T cell changes during pregnancy in multiple sclerosis. Profiled with immunoSEQ multiplex PCR; TCRdb holds only in-frame clones, not every one. Among approximately 89,000 clones, approximately 94% were seen once, and the ten largest hold about 0.8%. This CDR3 contains 12 residues. The trim removed 3 bases at V and 7 bases at J, leaving 1 base unmatched. Per germline, CDR1 SEHNR and CDR2 FQNEAQ (reference sequence). The specimen comprised peripheral blood, sampled in the third trimester of pregnancy. This clonotype was sampled from a female donor with multiple sclerosis, enrolled in a pregnancy study. The genes are TRBV7-9 and TRBJ1-1; the match to TRBD1 covers 8 bases. The CDR3 reads CASSFGQGEAFF. DNA for the CDR3: TGTGCCAGCAGCTTTGGACAGGGTGAAGCTTTCTTT.